The text below deals with one T cell receptor (beta chain). Its antigen is still unknown. Per-base quality was not reported, and no clone a single base away is much larger than it. The data originate from a study of OX40 agonist ivuxolimab in advanced cancers. Notes on the research overall: Ivuxolimab was a fully human IgG2 agonistic monoclonal antibody targeting the costimulatory receptor OX40 (CD134). Among the approximately 50 dose-escalation patients, around 19 had hepatocellular carcinoma, approximately 15 melanoma, 9 renal cell carcinoma and 9 head and neck cancer. Intravenous ivuxolimab was administered to patients every 2 weeks at six dose levels: 0.01, 0.1, 0.3, 1.5, 3 and 10 mg/kg. The paper reports the monotherapy dose-escalation portion (N = 52 patients) of the phase I ivuxolimab trial. Peripheral TCRbeta sequencing aimed to test whether ivuxolimab altered TCR sequence diversity and caused clonal T-cell expansion. Partial responses were achieved by three dose-escalation patients, of whom one had hepatocellular carcinoma and two had cutaneous melanoma. The dose-escalation cohort was 82.7% male with a mean age of around 62 years, ranging from roughly 20 to 80. Prior anti-PD-1, anti-PD-L1 or anti-CTLA-4 therapy was permitted, and 30% to 50% of dose-escalation patients had received checkpoint inhibitors. Here is what the overall study found, with its caveats: The antigen specificity of the clonally expanded peripheral T cells was not determined. After ivuxolimab, CD8+ T cells had more expanded clones than CD4+ T cells on average. In the 0.1-3.0 mg/kg groups, partial responders had among the lowest normalized peripheral clonal expansion, particularly in CD8+ T cells. Clonal expansion of both CD4+ and CD8+ blood T cells was observed from baseline to week 6 at doses 0.1 to 3.0 mg/kg. Low levels of normalized T-cell clonal expansion were also seen in some patients who did not respond.

Genomic DNA was extracted from sorted cells for sequencing of the TCRbeta CDR3 region. TCRbeta CDR3 regions were sequenced using the immunoSEQ Assay. TCRdb re-hosts the immuneACCESS table, in-frame sequences only. Its copies lack some clones; in the studies checked, an unresolved V gene accounts for under half of them, and the cause for the rest is not known. In all, the sample holds over 55,000 clones, and approximately 80% of those were seen once. The ten top clones hold around 8% of the sample. V lost 2 bases and J lost 6 bases, and the count of bases not matched to a germline gene is 11. The CDR3, cysteine through phenylalanine, is 16 amino acids long. The retained sequence is limited to the CDR3, 48 bases, with the frame set at the first base. CDR1 and CDR2, looked up from the germline V gene, are SGHTA and FQGTGA. Patients with autoimmune disease history or receiving systemic immunosuppression were excluded from the trial. Peripheral blood for TCR sequencing was drawn from every dose cohort at baseline, at cycle 4 day 1 and at cycle 7 day 1. Samples were obtained from an open-label, multicenter, first-in-human phase I dose-escalation trial of ivuxolimab. Adults with locally advanced or metastatic melanoma, renal cell, hepatocellular, or head and neck squamous cell carcinoma were enrolled in the trial. Before TCR sequencing, CD4+ and CD8+ T cells were separately sorted from peripheral blood.

This receptor was identified in an adult with an advanced solid tumor such as melanoma, head and neck, liver or kidney cancer. The chain is encoded by TRBV7-3 joined to TRBJ2-5; TRBD2 aligns with 8 central bases. The sequencing here drew on CD4+ or CD8+ T cells sorted from blood, taken in a trial of the OX40 agonist ivuxolimab. The nucleotides are TGTGCCAGCAGCTTATCTCCGGGACTAGGGGCAAAGACCCAGTACTTC. Its translation is CASSLSPGLGAKTQYF.